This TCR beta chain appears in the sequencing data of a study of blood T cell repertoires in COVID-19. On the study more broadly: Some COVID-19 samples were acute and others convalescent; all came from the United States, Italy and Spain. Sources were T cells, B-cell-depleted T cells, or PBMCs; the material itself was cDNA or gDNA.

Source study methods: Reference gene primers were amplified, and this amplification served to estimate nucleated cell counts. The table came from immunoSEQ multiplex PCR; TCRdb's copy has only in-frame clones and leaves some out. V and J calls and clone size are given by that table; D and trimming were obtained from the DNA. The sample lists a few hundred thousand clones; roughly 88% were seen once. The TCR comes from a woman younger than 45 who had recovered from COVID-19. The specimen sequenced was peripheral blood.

In DNA form, the CDR3 reads TGTGCCAGTAGTATTCAGGCGGGTGCTGAAGCTTTCTTT. Protein product: CASSIQAGAEAFF. The chain is built from TRBV19 and TRBJ1-1; no clear D gene. Germline CDR1 LNHDA, CDR2 SQIVND (reference sequence). The CDR3 runs to 13 residues. The ends were cut back, 3 bases at V and 6 bases at J, with 11 bases in the middle.